A selection of T cell receptor beta chains follows, all from one sample in a study of metastatic and nonmetastatic thyroid tumors. With MiXCR, TCRdb called clones anew from the PCR reads. The data contain 45,000 or so clones, 4% to 5% of them seen just once; the ten biggest clones take up over 9%. Sequences were obtained from blood. These receptors all come from a female donor with papillary thyroid cancer or a benign thyroid nodule (not recorded which). Some clones in this sample may be carry-over from other donors' samples. Both conserved end residues are trimmed from each CDR3. D genes are given only for firm matches. Size is stated for part of the rows, as once, few or many counts, or as a class when the clone is expanded.

d_gene	v_gene	abundance	CDR3aa
TRBD1	TRBV19	many	ASSTGDRSSYNEQF
TRBD1	TRBV12-3/TRBV12-4	many	ASSFGTGGTDTQY
NA	TRBV30	many	AWSPPSFGTNEQF
TRBD1	TRBV19	many	ASSVTGGPYNEQF
NA	TRBV2	many	ASSDYNEQF
NA	TRBV12-3/TRBV12-4	few	ASSSRGRAPHEQF
NA	TRBV28	NA	ASSLNARTYNEQF
NA	TRBV7-3	NA	ANSFDSSDEQF
TRBD2	TRBV24-1	few	ATSDFSAGGEETQY
NA	TRBV30	many	AWSVLRRSSYNEQF
TRBD2	TRBV12-3/TRBV12-4	NA	ASRDGGASGEQF
NA	TRBV15	NA	ATSRDSEGGELF
NA	TRBV6-2/TRBV6-3	NA	ASRPSGMNTEAF
NA	TRBV24-1	many	ATSEGWGSTGAGGYT
NA	TRBV19	many	ASLGVSLTGELF
NA	TRBV5-1	many	ASSLDGYGYT
TRBD2	TRBV20-1	many	SAETSGTYNEQF
TRBD1	TRBV20-1	many	SARDRGHTEAF
TRBD1	TRBV6-9	few	ASSSGTGGPDTQY
NA	TRBV6-1	many	ASSDTGITDTQY
TRBD2	TRBV11-2	many	ASSLGLAATYEQY
NA	TRBV28	many	AGSLGGSSGNTIC
NA	TRBV19	NA	ASGDAGSYGYT
TRBD1	TRBV7-7	few	ASSRGQNNEQF
TRBD1	TRBV12-3/TRBV12-4	many	ASKPGTGTGELF
NA	TRBV6-1	many	ASSWTVNSNQPQH
TRBD1	TRBV12-3/TRBV12-4	NA	ASSYNRGNEQF
NA	TRBV7-9	many	ASSPARSEAF
NA	TRBV5-1	few	ASSFGWGNTEAF
TRBD1	TRBV25-1	many	ASSEREPGQGTYEQY
NA	TRBV27	many	AAGGRGQIYEQY
NA	TRBV9	few	ASSVGGGNYGYT
TRBD1	TRBV19	many	ASSKRQGVRFEKLF
TRBD2	TRBV27	few	ASSFRGTSDNTGGLF
TRBD1	TRBV6-2/TRBV6-3	many	ASSYSTQGAYTGELF
TRBD2	TRBV10-3	many	AISDGLADYNEQF
TRBD2	TRBV7-2	many	ASSWPTSDSYNEQF
TRBD2	TRBV6-1	few	ASRRAGRGGEQY
TRBD2	TRBV24-1	many	ATSVAGDTGELF
NA	TRBV5-6	many	ASSLQGNYEQY
TRBD2	TRBV11-2	many	ASSPEFAGLALSEQF
NA	TRBV6-1	few	ASMGISGSNVLT
NA	TRBV6-1	NA	ASSDSGGPYEQY
TRBD1	TRBV5-6	many	ASRGQGGTDTQY
NA	TRBV2	many	ASSGTGNQPQH
NA	TRBV19	many	ASSVDIGELF
NA	TRBV20-1	many	SAREKGSAGNTIY
TRBD2	TRBV20-1	many	SASGTSGTINVGTGELF
TRBD2	TRBV6-2/TRBV6-3	few	ASIGTSGTYEQY
NA	TRBV6-2/TRBV6-3	many	ASSYSFNQPQH
NA	TRBV6-2/TRBV6-3	few	ASDASGHLVDTQY
NA	TRBV6-1	NA	AISQYSGPIGIGGANVVT
TRBD2	TRBV6-2/TRBV6-3	NA	ASSIRLAGSTYTQY
TRBD2	TRBV20-1	many	SARDPEGLAGSYNEQF
NA	TRBV24-1	NA	ATSDSTGGIGAQY
TRBD1	TRBV7-9	many	ASSSQTGGRAF
NA	TRBV3-1	many	ASSRAYGTGELF